Shown below are 10 T cell receptor beta chains from a single sample sequenced in a study of radiation and T cells in renal cell carcinoma. Clones were sequenced by immunoSEQ multiplex PCR, and TCRdb holds only the in-frame ones, with some missing. There are 25,000 to 30,000 clones in the sample; 65% to 85% occur only once, and approximately 30% lies in the top ten. Time point: blood 2 weeks post-SBRT. Treatment of the sample: 15 Gy SBRT to primary tumor, nephrectomy 4 weeks later. Sequencing was performed on blood, taken from a patient whose treatment included radiotherapy and nephrectomy. Receptors were obtained from a man aged 55 to 69 with renal cell carcinoma.

This clone came up a few times. The chain recombines TRBV19 with TRBJ2-6; the match to TRBD1 covers 7 bases. There are 18 residues in the CDR3. Unmatched junction bases numbered 10, after V lost 5 bases and J lost 0 bases. CDR1 and CDR2 (germline): LNHDA, SQIVND (reference sequence). CDR3 DNA sequence: TGTGCCAGTAGTCTATCGGGACAGCAAAACTCTGGGGCCAACGTCCTGACTTTC. Encoded protein: CASSLSGQQNSGANVLTF.

This rearrangement joins TRBV2 to TRBJ2-1; 8 bases are shared with TRBD2. Germline CDR1 SNHLY, CDR2 FYNNEI. The CDR3 spans 17 residues. Germline trimming cut 5 bases from V and 6 bases from J; bases unmatched to any gene: 15. DNA for the CDR3: TGTGCCAGCAGTTTCAGGACTAGCTGGGAGTCGGGCAATGAGCAGTTCTTC. Protein product: CASSFRTSWESGNEQFF.

Comment on this clone: The same CDR3 is also encoded by other DNA sequences in this sample. V gene TRBV6-6 combines with J gene TRBJ2-7; 7 bases map to TRBD1. This CDR3 comprises 14 residues. With 4 bases clipped from V and 4 bases from J, the junction kept 7 bases outside the gene matches. Germline V gene sequence: CDR1 MNHNY, CDR2 SVGAGI (reference sequence). Here the CDR3 reads CASSSRGMEYEQYF. The CDR3 DNA follows: TGTGCCAGCAGTTCCAGGGGGATGGAGTACGAGCAGTACTTC.

V usage is TRBV15 and J usage is TRBJ2-1; possibly TRBD2 for D (5 bases). This CDR3 comprises 15 residues. CDR1 LNHNV and CDR2 YYDKDF come from the germline V gene (reference sequence). Trimming shortened V by 1 base and J by 8 bases, and 15 bases separated the two germline ends. The CDR3 is CATSRATSQLDEQFF. The CDR3 bases are TGTGCCACCAGCAGAGCAACTAGTCAACTTGATGAGCAGTTCTTC.

Written as DNA, the CDR3 is TGCGCCAGCAGCCAAGGCACTCCCCGCCCCCAAGAGACCCAGTACTTC. This translates into CASSQGTPRPQETQYF. The chain couples TRBV4-1 to TRBJ2-5; D gene ambiguous. This CDR3 is built from 16 residues. Trimming left V 1 base short and J 1 base short, with 13 bases between. Germline-derived CDR1 and CDR2 are MGHRA and YSYEKL.

The chain couples TRBV5-1 to TRBJ2-7, with D unclear. The CDR3 is 14 residues long. Trimming took off 0 bases at V and 4 bases at J, with 11 bases between the two ends. CDR1 and CDR2 from the germline V gene are SGHRS and YFSETQ. DNA for the CDR3: TGCGCCAGCAGCTTGGGCCCTCCCGGGTACGAGCAGTACTTC. Translation gives CASSLGPPGYEQYF.

This clone was seen just once. The chain uses TRBV19 and TRBJ1-2; 11 bases match TRBD1. J was trimmed by 6 bases and V by 10 bases; bases with no gene match: 4. The germline V gene encodes CDR1 LNHDA and CDR2 SQIVND (reference sequence). CDR3 length: 12 amino acids. For the CDR3, the DNA is TGTGCCATCGGGGGACAGGGGGATGGCTACACCTTC. Translating it yields CAIGGQGDGYTF.

This rearrangement joins TRBV5-1 to TRBJ1-4; weak D call: TRBD1 (5 bases). This CDR3 is built from 14 residues. V was shortened by 4 bases and J by 8 bases, with 15 bases between the two germline ends. Germline V gives CDR1 SGHRS, CDR2 YFSETQ. CDR3: CASSPAQGTEKLFF. CDR3 DNA: TGCGCCAGCAGCCCAGCGCAGGGAACGGAAAAACTGTTTTTT.

The J gene is TRBJ1-4, the V gene TRBV5-4; possibly TRBD1 for D (6 bases). Germline-derived CDR1 and CDR2 are SGHNT and YYREEE (reference sequence). There are 16 residues in the CDR3. V lost 4 bases and J lost 5, with 18 bases in between. CDR3 nucleotide sequence: TGTGCCAGCAGCCTTGTAGCCGGGGGGCAGAATGAAAAACTGTTTTTT. This gives the protein CASSLVAGGQNEKLFF.

This chain uses TRBV7-8 with TRBJ2-1; 7 bases map to TRBD2. V was pared by 5 bases and J by 12 bases, with 22 bases of the junction left unmatched. The V gene's germline CDR1 is SGHVS and CDR2 FQNEAQ. The CDR3 totals 17 residues. CDR3 residues: CASSLYLFDGPWGGQFF. CDR3 sequence (DNA): TGTGCCAGCAGCCTATACCTTTTCGACGGTCCGTGGGGGGGGCAGTTCTTC.